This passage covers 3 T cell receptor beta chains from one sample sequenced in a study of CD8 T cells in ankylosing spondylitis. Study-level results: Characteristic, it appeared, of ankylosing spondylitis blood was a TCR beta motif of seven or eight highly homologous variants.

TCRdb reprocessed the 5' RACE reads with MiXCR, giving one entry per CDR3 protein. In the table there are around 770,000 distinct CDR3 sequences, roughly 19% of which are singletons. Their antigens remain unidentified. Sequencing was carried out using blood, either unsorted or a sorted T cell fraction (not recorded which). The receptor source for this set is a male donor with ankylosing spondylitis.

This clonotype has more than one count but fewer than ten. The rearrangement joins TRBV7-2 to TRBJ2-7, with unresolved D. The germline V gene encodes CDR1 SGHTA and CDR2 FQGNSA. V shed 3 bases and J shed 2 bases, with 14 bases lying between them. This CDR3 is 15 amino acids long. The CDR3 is CASSFSAITTYEQYF. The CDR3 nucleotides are TGTGCCAGCAGCTTTTCGGCTATCACAACCTACGAGCAGTACTTC.

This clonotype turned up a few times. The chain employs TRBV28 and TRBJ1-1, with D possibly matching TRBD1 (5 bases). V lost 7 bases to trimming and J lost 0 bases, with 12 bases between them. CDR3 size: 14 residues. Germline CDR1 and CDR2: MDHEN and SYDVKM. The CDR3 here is CASTPGGMNTEAFF. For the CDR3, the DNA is TGTGCCAGCACCCCCGGGGGGATGAACACTGAAGCTTTCTTT.

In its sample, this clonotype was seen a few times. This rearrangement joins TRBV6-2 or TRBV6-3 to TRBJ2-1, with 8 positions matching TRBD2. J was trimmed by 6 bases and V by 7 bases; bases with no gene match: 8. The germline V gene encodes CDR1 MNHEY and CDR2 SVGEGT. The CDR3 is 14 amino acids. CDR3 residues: CASTPGLVRNEQFF. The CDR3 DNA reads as TGTGCCAGCACCCCGGGACTAGTCCGCAATGAGCAGTTCTTC.